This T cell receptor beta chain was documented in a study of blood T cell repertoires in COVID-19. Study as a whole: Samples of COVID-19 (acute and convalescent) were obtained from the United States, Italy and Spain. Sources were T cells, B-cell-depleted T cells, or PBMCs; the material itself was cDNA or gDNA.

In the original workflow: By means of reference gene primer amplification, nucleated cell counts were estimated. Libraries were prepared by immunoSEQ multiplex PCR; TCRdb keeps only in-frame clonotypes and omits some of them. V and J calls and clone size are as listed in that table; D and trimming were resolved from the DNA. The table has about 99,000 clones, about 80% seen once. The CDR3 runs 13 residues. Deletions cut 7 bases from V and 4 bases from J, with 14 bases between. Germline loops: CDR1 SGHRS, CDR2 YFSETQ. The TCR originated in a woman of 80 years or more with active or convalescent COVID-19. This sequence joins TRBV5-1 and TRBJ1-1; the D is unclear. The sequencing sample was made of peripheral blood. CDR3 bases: TGCGCCAGCCGCCTAGACGTGAGCACTGAAGCTTTCTTT. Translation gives CASRLDVSTEAFF. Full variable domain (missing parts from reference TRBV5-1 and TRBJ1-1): KAGVTQTPRYLIKTRGQQVTLSCSPISGHRSVSWYQQTPGQGLQFLFEYFSETQRNKGNFPGRFSGRQFSNSRSEMNVSTLELGDSALYLCASRLDVSTEAFFGQGTRLTVV.